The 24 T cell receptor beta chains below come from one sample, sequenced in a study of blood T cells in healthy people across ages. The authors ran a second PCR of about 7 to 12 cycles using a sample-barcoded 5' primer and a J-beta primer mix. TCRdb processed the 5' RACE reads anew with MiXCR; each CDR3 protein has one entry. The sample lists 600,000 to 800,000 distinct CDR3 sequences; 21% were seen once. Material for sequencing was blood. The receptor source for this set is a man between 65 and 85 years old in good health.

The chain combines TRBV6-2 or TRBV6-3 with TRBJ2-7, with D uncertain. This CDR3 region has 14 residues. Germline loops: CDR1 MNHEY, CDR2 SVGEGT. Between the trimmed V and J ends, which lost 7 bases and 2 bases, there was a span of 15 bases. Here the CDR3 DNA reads TGTGCCAGCACCTACCTGGGGAACCCCTACGAGCAGTACTTC. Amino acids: CASTYLGNPYEQYF.

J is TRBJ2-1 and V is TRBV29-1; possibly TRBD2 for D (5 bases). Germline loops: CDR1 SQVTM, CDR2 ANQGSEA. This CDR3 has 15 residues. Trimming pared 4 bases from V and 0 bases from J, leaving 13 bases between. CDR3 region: CSVVKAVSSYNEQFF. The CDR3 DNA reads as TGCAGCGTTGTTAAAGCGGTGAGCTCCTACAATGAGCAGTTCTTC.

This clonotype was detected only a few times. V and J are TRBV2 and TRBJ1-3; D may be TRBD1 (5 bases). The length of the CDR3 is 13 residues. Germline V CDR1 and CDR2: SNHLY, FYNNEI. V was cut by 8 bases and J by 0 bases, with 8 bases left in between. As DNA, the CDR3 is TGTGCCAGCCACGGGGGCTCTGGAAACACCATATATTTT. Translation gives CASHGGSGNTIYF.

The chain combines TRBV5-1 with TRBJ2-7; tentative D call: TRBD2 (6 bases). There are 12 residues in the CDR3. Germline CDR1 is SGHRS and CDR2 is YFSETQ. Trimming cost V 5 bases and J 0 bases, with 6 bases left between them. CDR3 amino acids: CASRRDSYEQYF. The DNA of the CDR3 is TGCGCCAGCAGGCGGGACTCCTACGAGCAGTACTTC.

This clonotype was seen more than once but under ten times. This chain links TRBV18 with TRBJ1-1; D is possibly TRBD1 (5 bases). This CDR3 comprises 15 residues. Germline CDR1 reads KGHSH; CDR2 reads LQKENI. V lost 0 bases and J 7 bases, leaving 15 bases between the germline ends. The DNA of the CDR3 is TGTGCCAGCTCACCACCGGCAGGGTTAGGGAATGAAGCTTTCTTT. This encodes CASSPPAGLGNEAFF. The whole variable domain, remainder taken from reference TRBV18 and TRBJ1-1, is NAGVMQNPRHLVRRRGQEARLRCSPMKGHSHVYWYRQLPEEGLKFMVYLQKENIIDESGMPKERFSAEFPKEGPSILRIQQVVRGDSAAYFCASSPPAGLGNEAFFGQGTRLTVV.

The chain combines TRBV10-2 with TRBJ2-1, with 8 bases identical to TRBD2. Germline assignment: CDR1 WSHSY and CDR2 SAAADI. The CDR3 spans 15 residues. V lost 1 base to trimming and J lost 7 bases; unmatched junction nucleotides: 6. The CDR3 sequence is CASSEYAGGGNEQFF. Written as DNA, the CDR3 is TGCGCCAGCAGTGAGTATGCGGGAGGCGGGAATGAGCAGTTCTTC.

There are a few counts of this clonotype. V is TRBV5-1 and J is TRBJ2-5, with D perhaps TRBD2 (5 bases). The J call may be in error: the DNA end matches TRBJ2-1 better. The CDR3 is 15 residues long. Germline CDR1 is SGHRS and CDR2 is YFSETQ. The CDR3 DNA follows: TGCGCCAGCAGCGATAGAGGGCCATTCTACAATGAGCAGTTCTTC. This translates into CASSDRGPFYNEQFF.

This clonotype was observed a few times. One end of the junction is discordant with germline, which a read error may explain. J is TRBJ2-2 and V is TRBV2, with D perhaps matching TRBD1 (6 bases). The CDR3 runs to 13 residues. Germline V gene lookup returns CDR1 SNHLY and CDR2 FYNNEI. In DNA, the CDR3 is TGTGCCAGCAGGGAAGGGGGAATCGGGGAGCTGTTTTTT. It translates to CASREGGIGELFF.

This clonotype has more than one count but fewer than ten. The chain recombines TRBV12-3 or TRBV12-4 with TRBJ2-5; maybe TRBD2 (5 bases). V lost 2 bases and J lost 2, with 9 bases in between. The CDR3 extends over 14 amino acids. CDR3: CASSLPGEQETQYF. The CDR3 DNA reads TGTGCCAGCAGTTTACCCGGGGAACAAGAGACCCAGTACTTC.

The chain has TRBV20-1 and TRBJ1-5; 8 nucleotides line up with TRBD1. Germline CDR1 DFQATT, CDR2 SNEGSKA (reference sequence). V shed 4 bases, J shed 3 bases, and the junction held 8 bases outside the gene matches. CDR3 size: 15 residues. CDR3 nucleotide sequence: TGCAGTGCTAAATGGACAGGGCCTGACAATCAGCCCCAGCATTTT. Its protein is CSAKWTGPDNQPQHF.

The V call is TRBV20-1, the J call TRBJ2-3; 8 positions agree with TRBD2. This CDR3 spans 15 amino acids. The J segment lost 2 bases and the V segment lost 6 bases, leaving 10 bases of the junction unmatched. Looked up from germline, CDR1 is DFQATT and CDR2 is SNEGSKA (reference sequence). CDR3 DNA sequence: TGCAGTGCCCCCTCGCGGGAGGATTACACAGATACGCAGTATTTT. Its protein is CSAPSREDYTDTQYF.

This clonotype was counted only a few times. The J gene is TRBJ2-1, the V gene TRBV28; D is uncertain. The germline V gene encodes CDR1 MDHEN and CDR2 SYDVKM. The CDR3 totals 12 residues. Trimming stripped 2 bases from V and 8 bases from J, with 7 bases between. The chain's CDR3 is CASSLRLYEQFF. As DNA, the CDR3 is TGTGCCAGCAGTTTAAGACTGTATGAGCAGTTCTTC.

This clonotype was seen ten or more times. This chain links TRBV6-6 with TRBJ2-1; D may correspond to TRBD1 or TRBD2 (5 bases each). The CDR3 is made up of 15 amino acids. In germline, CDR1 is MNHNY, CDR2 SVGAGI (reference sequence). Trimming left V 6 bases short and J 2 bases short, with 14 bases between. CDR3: CASRPPSRAYNEQFF. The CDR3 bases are TGTGCCAGCAGACCCCCTAGCAGGGCCTACAATGAGCAGTTCTTC.

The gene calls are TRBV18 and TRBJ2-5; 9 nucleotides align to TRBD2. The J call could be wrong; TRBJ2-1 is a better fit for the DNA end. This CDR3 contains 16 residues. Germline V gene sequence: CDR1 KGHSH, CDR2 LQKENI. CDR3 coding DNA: TGTGCCAGCTCACCACCGGGAGTAGCGGGAGTAAATGAGCAGTTCTTC. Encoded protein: CASSPPGVAGVNEQFF.

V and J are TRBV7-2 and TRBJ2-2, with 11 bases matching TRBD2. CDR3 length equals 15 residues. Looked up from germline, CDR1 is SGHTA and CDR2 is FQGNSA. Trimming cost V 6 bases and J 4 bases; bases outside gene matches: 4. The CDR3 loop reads CASSISGRVTGELFF. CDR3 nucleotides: TGTGCCAGCAGTATTAGCGGGAGGGTCACCGGGGAGCTGTTTTTT.

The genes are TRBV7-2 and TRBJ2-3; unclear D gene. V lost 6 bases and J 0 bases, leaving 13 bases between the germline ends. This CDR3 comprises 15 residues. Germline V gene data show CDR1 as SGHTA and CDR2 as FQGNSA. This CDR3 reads CASRPRRLSTDTQYF. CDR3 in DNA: TGTGCCAGCAGGCCGAGGCGACTCAGCACAGATACGCAGTATTTT.

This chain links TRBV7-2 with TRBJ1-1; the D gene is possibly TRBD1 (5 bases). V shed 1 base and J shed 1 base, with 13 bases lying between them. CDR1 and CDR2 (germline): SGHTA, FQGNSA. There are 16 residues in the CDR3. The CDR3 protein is CASSLGRGGRNTEAFF. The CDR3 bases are TGTGCCAGCAGCTTAGGCCGGGGGGGGAGGAACACTGAAGCTTTCTTT. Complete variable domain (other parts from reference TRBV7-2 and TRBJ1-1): GAGVSQSPSNKVTEKGKDVELRCDPISGHTALYWYRQSLGQGLEFLIYFQGNSAPDKSGLPSDRFSAERTGGSVSTLTIQRTQQEDSAVYLCASSLGRGGRNTEAFFGQGTRLTVV.

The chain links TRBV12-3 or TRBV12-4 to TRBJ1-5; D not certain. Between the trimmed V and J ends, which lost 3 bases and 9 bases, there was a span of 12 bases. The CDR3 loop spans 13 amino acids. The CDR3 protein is CASSFLRLWPQHF. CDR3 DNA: TGTGCCAGCAGTTTTCTAAGGCTATGGCCCCAGCATTTT.

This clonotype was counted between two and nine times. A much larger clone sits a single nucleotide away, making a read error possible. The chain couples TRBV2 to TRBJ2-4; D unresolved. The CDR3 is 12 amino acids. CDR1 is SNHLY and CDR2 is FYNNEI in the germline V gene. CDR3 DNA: TGTGCCAGCCATGACATCAAAAACATTCAGCACTTC. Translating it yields CASHDIKNIQHF.

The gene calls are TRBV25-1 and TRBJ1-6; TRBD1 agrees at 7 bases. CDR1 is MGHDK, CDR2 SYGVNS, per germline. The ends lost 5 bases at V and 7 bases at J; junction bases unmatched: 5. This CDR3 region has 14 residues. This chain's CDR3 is CASSQTGRNSPLHF. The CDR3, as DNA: TGTGCCAGCAGTCAGACAGGGCGGAATTCACCCCTCCACTTT. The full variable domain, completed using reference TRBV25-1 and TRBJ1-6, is EADIYQTPRYLVIGTGKKITLECSQTMGHDKMYWYQQDPGMELHLIHYSYGVNSTEKGDLSSESTVSRIRTEHFPLTLESARPSHTSQYLCASSQTGRNSPLHFGNGTRLTVT.

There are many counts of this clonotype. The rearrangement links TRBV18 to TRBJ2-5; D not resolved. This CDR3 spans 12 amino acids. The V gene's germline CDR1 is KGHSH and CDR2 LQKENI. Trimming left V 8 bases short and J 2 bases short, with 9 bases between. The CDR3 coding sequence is TGTGCCAGCAGCCCTCCACAAGAGACCCAGTACTTC. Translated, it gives CASSPPQETQYF.

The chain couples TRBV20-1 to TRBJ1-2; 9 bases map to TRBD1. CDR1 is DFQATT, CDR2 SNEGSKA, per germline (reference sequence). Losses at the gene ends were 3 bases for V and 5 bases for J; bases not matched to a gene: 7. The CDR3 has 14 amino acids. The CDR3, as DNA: TGCAGTGCTAGCGGACAGGGGACGAGGTATGGCTACACCTTC. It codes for CSASGQGTRYGYTF.

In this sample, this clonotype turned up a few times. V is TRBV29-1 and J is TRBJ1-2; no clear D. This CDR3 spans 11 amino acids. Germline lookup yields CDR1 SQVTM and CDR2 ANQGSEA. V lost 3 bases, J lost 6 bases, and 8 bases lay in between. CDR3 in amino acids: CSVDSRDGYTF. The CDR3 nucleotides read TGCAGCGTTGATTCCAGAGATGGCTACACCTTC. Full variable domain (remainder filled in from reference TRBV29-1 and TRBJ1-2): SAVISQKPSRDICQRGTSLTIQCQVDSQVTMMFWYRQQPGQSLTLIATANQGSEATYESGFVIDKFPISRPNLTFSTLTVSNMSPEDSSIYLCSVDSRDGYTFGSGTRLTVV.

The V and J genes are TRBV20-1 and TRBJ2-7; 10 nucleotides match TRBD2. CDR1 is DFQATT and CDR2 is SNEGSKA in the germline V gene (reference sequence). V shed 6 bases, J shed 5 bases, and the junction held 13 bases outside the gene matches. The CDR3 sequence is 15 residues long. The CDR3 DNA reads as TGCAGTGCCAGAAAACCGGGACTAGCGCTTAACGAGCAGTACTTC. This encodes CSARKPGLALNEQYF.